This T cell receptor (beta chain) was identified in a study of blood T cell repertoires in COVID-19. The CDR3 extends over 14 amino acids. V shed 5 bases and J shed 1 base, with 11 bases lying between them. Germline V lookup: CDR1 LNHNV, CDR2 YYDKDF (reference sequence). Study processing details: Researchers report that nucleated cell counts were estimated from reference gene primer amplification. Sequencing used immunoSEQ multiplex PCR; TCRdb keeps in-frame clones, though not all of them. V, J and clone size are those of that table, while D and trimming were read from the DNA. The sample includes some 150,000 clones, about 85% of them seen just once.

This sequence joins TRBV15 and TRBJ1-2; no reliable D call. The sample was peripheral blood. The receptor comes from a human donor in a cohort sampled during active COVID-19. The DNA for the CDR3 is TGTGCCACCAGCGATACTCCTTATAACTATGGCTACACCTTC. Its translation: CATSDTPYNYGYTF. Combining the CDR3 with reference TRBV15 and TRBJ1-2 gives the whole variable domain DAMVIQNPRYQVTQFGKPVTLSCSQTLNHNVMYWYQQKSSQAPKLLFHYYDKDFNNEADTPDNFQSRRPNTSFCFLDIRSPGLGDTAMYLCATSDTPYNYGYTFGSGTRLTVV.